This T cell receptor beta chain was retrieved from a study of cytomegalovirus exposure and HLA in healthy donors. Overall study: Roughly four fifths of a few hundred genotyped donors fell in the Caucasian-associated ancestry cluster. Whole-study findings and limits: Most TCR sequences were seen very rarely across donors, but some public TCRs occurred in many. The study designated 160 or so TCR beta chains cytomegalovirus-associated.

Samples came from healthy bone marrow donors. About this clone itself: Its specificity is unknown.

The PCR ran on 60 Vbeta and 13 Jbeta primers. Here immunoSEQ multiplex PCR was the method, and the copy in TCRdb shows in-frame clones only, minus some. The table records 140,000 to 150,000 clones, more than 60% of them present only once. The V gene's germline CDR1 is SGHRS and CDR2 YFSETQ. The CDR3 covers 15 residues. V lost 0 bases, J lost 9 bases, and 16 bases lay in between. The genes are TRBV5-1 and TRBJ2-1; a weak D match, TRBD1 (6 bases). The origin of this receptor is a man in his forties or fifties in good health and CMV-seropositive. The sample consisted of PBMCs. The CDR3 nucleotides read TGCGCCAGCAGCTTGGAGACAGGCGTGCATAGTGAGCAGTTCTTC. Translated, it gives CASSLETGVHSEQFF.